The 14 T cell receptor beta chains presented below share a single source sample, sequenced in a study of CD8+CD57+ T cells in acquired aplastic anemia. Patients who underwent sequencing had shown CD8+CD57+ cell expansion by flow cytometry. The template for TCR beta VDJ and CDR3 sequence profiling was genomic DNA. TCRdb re-analysed the reads in MiXCR, keeping a single row per CDR3 protein. The sample yields 400,000 to 600,000 distinct CDR3 sequences, more than 25% seen once. The material sequenced was sorted CD4+, CD8+, or CD8+CD57+ T cells (not recorded which) from PBMCs. Source of these receptors: a human donor with aplastic anemia.

This chain uses TRBV27 with TRBJ1-2; tentative D call: TRBD1 (6 bases). Trimming pared 6 bases from V and 2 bases from J, leaving 13 bases between. The V gene's germline CDR1 is MNHEY and CDR2 SMNVEV (reference sequence). This CDR3 spans 14 amino acids. As DNA, the CDR3 is TGTGCCAGCAGGACACAGGGTGCAAACTATGGCTACACCTTC. Translated: CASRTQGANYGYTF.

This sequence joins TRBV10-3 and TRBJ2-7, with D perhaps matching TRBD2 (5 bases). The V end lost 3 bases, the J end lost 6 bases, and 6 bases lay between the germline ends. Germline lookup yields CDR1 ENHRY and CDR2 SYGVKD. The CDR3 is 11 amino acids. The CDR3 DNA reads TGTGCCATCAGTGACGCGGGCGAGCAGTACTTC. Protein: CAISDAGEQYF.

V and J are TRBV6-1 and TRBJ1-2; 10 bases match TRBD1. CDR3 length equals 17 residues. V was pared by 6 bases and J by 1 base, with 11 bases of the junction left unmatched. CDR1 MNHNS and CDR2 SASEGT come from the germline V gene. The CDR3 DNA is TGTGCCAGCAGCCCGATTAGACAGGGGGCGGGTAACTATGGCTACACCTTC. Its protein product is CASSPIRQGAGNYGYTF.

This clonotype occurred many times. V usage is TRBV2 and J usage is TRBJ2-1; D is undetermined. V was pared by 8 bases and J by 3 bases, with 17 bases between. This CDR3 contains 15 residues. CDR1 SNHLY and CDR2 FYNNEI come from the germline V gene. The DNA for the CDR3 is TGTGCCAGCGGTCGTACGGGCCTCGACTACAATGAGCAGTTCTTC. The encoded protein is CASGRTGLDYNEQFF.

The V and J genes are TRBV6-2 or TRBV6-3 and TRBJ1-6; D remains ambiguous. The CDR3 has 16 residues. Trimming removed 0 bases at V and 0 bases at J, with 6 bases between. Germline lookup yields CDR1 MNHEY and CDR2 SVGEGT. The CDR3 loop is CASSYSQSSYNSPLHF. Here the CDR3 DNA reads TGTGCCAGCAGTTACTCGCAGAGCTCCTATAATTCACCCCTCCACTTT.

This clonotype appeared many times. The chain combines TRBV7-6 with TRBJ2-1, with D uncertain. Looked up from germline, CDR1 is SGHVS and CDR2 is FNYEAQ. The V end was cut by 2 bases, the J end by 4 bases, with 9 bases between. The CDR3 is 14 amino acids. The CDR3 region is CASSLTAGYNEQFF. Here the CDR3 DNA reads TGTGCCAGCAGCTTAACAGCCGGGTACAATGAGCAGTTCTTC.

The chain couples TRBV25-1 to TRBJ2-7; TRBD2 matches 9 bases. With V trimmed by 7 bases and J by 2 bases, 6 bases remained unmatched. CDR3 length: 14 amino acids. Germline V gene lookup returns CDR1 MGHDK and CDR2 SYGVNS. The CDR3 nucleotides are TGTGCCAGCAAGGGGGTAGCGGGAGCCTACGAGCAGTACTTC. Protein: CASKGVAGAYEQYF.

This clonotype was recorded a few times. The genes are TRBV12-3 or TRBV12-4 and TRBJ1-1, with D perhaps TRBD1 (5 bases). The length of the CDR3 is 15 residues. Trimming cost V 2 bases and J 1 base, with 11 bases left between them. CDR3 in amino acids: CASSLRGAGNTEAFF. CDR3 sequence (DNA): TGTGCCAGCAGTTTACGAGGGGCGGGGAACACTGAAGCTTTCTTT.

This clonotype has only a few counts. The V gene is TRBV30, the J gene TRBJ1-2, with D unresolved. The CDR3 loop spans 12 amino acids. Germline V gene data show CDR1 as GTSNPN and CDR2 as SVGIG (reference sequence). Trimming stripped 2 bases from V and 0 bases from J, with 4 bases between. This CDR3 reads CAWSTANYGYTF. CDR3 bases: TGTGCCTGGAGTACAGCTAACTATGGCTACACCTTC. The full variable domain, its missing parts supplied by reference TRBV30 and TRBJ1-2, is SQTIHQWPATLVQPVGSPLSLECTVEGTSNPNLYWYRQAAGRGLQLLFYSVGIGQISSEVPQNLSASRPQDRQFILSSKKLLLSDSGFYLCAWSTANYGYTFGSGTRLTVV.

This clonotype has just a few counts. The V call is TRBV30, the J call TRBJ2-7; the match to TRBD1 covers 10 bases. The germline V gene has CDR1 GTSNPN and CDR2 SVGIG (reference sequence). This CDR3 comprises 15 residues. V trimming: 2 bases; J trimming: 2 bases; junction bases outside the gene matches: 6. CDR3 DNA: TGTGCCTGGAGTCGTGGTGGGACAGGGGCCTACGAGCAGTACTTC. This sequence encodes CAWSRGGTGAYEQYF. Full variable domain (missing parts from reference TRBV30 and TRBJ2-7): SQTIHQWPATLVQPVGSPLSLECTVEGTSNPNLYWYRQAAGRGLQLLFYSVGIGQISSEVPQNLSASRPQDRQFILSSKKLLLSDSGFYLCAWSRGGTGAYEQYFGPGTRLTVT.

Only a few counts were recorded for this clonotype. J is TRBJ2-5 and V is TRBV7-3; 10 nucleotides match TRBD1. Germline V gene data show CDR1 as SGHTA and CDR2 as FQGTGA. The CDR3 is made up of 16 amino acids. The V and J ends lost 5 bases and 2 bases, in that order; junction bases with no gene match: 8. The CDR3 DNA reads TGTGCCAGCAGCCGAGGGACAGGGGACTTTCAAGAGACCCAGTACTTC. Its protein product is CASSRGTGDFQETQYF.

Details on this clonotype: One junction end disagrees with the germline gene, perhaps due to a read error. The chain recombines TRBV10-1 with TRBJ2-7; the match to TRBD2 covers 8 bases. CDR3 length equals 14 residues. CDR1 and CDR2 (germline): WNHNN, SYGVQD (reference sequence). The CDR3: CASSVLSGAYEQYF. Written as DNA, the CDR3 is TGCGCTAGCAGTGTGCTTAGCGGGGCCTACGAGCAGTACTTC.

This clonotype was seen a handful of times. This chain joins TRBV14 and TRBJ2-3; 9 bases map to TRBD2. The V gene end was trimmed by 1 base and the J gene end by 2 bases; junction bases not matched to a gene: 4. Germline V lookup: CDR1 SGHDN, CDR2 FVKESK. The CDR3 length is 16 residues. This CDR3 is CASSQGSGRPTDTQYF. The CDR3 DNA follows: TGTGCCAGCAGCCAAGGGAGCGGGAGGCCCACAGATACGCAGTATTTT.

The rearrangement uses TRBV4-2 and TRBJ2-2; TRBD2 matches 10 bases. The CDR3 contains 17 residues. The V and J ends lost 4 bases and 7 bases, in that order; junction bases with no gene match: 12. CDR1 is LGHNA and CDR2 is YNFKEQ in the germline V gene. DNA for the CDR3: TGTGCCAGCAGCCCCGAAGGGCTAGCGGGAGAAGACGGGGAGCTGTTTTTT. It yields the protein CASSPEGLAGEDGELFF.